Sequencing of this T cell receptor (beta chain) was carried out in a study of blood T cell repertoires in COVID-19. About the research overall: Sites in the United States, Italy and Spain provided acute and convalescent COVID-19 samples. PBMCs, B-cell-depleted T cells, or T cells provided the cDNA or gDNA that made up the material.

Participants were aged about 18 to 95 years, lived in around 22 US areas, and enrolled virtually. Each participant's cohort was designated according to participant-reported clinical history. Produced via immunoSEQ multiplex PCR; TCRdb's table is partial and in-frame only. There are some 320,000 clones in the sample; 85% occur only once, and 1.9% lies in the top ten. Germline values: CDR1 LNHDA, CDR2 SQIVND (reference sequence). Trimming took off 5 bases at V and 5 bases at J, with 18 bases between the two ends. This CDR3 is built from 15 residues. This sequence originates from a woman under 40 who had been exposed to COVID-19. Sequencing was performed on PBMCs or T cells enriched from blood (not recorded which). V usage is TRBV19 and J usage is TRBJ1-2; the D gene is possibly TRBD1 (5 bases). CDR3: CASSPAPRAGYGYTF. In DNA form, the CDR3 reads TGTGCCAGTAGTCCAGCTCCCCGTGCAGGGTATGGCTACACCTTC.